The T cell receptor (beta chain) under discussion was sequenced for a study of T-cell memory formation after mild COVID-19 (dated by TCRdb to 2020 to 2022). Looking at the study overall: TCR sequence clusters from the two donors were largely donor specific. In a couple of donors, T-cell clones that expanded and contracted after mild COVID-19 were tracked by sequencing TCRalpha and TCRbeta repertoires over time. Two young, previously healthy adult volunteers, one female and one male, were included in the cohort. Points the paper makes about the study in general: Balanced CD4/CD8 phenotypes were observed for clones contracting from day 15 to 85, whereas a bias towards CD4+ was observed for a second wave of clones expanding from day 15 to 37. The study included only two mild cases, and larger cohorts that include severe cases with pre-infection samples were judged to be necessary. Contracting CD4+ clones were located mainly in the CM and EM memory subsets, whereas CD8+ clones were found to be enriched in EMRA. Some responding clones were found in pre-infection memory, which suggests that pre-existing cross-reactive memory T cells took part in the SARS-CoV-2 response. SARS-CoV-2 specificity of the second-wave clones peaking on day 37 was not confirmed.

There are many counts of this clonotype. Its antigen specificity is not known. Base qualities are not provided; no much larger clone lies one nucleotide away. PBMCs were isolated by Ficoll-Paque density gradient centrifugation. Sequencing used an Illumina NovaSeq 6000. TCRalpha and TCRbeta cDNA libraries were constructed by 5'RACE with constant-segment primers, with sample barcodes and unique molecular identifiers being introduced. RNA was extracted from every sample with Trizol reagent. The libraries were amplified in two PCR steps, and the second step added a second sample barcode and Illumina TruSeq adapters. The libraries were sequenced on an Illumina NovaSeq using 2 x 150 bp paired-end reads. As for the authors' bioinformatics: With migec v1.2.7, reads were demultiplexed and then collapsed into UMI-guided consensus sequences. With mixcr v2.1.11, UMI consensuses were aligned to TRA and TRB V and J templates and assembled into clonotypes. A clonotype was counted as expanded or contracted only when both edgeR and NoisET called the clonotype significant, with the noise models trained on biological replicates. edgeR calls used a false discovery rate-adjusted p below 0.01 and a log2 fold-change threshold of 1. PCA with hierarchical clustering of max-normalized trajectories of the 1000 most abundant clonotypes was used as exploratory dynamics analysis. Separately sequenced CD4+ and CD8+ repertoires were used to assign a CD4 or CD8 phenotype to each responding clone. TCRdb itself trimmed the public reads at Q25 with fastp, ran MiXCR and retained productive beta chains. Entries are consolidated by CDR3 protein sequence, retaining the most common genes and DNA. The V and J calls follow TCRdb's processing rather than the paper's. This sample comprises under 300,000 distinct CDR3 sequences, roughly 17% of them detected only once. Together, the top ten hold roughly 22% of the sample.

The CDR3 contains 15 residues, cysteine and phenylalanine counted. Just CDR3 DNA is preserved here, 45 bases in frame from base 1. Relative to germline, V is 1 base shorter and J is 4 bases shorter, with 14 bases between their ends. Sequences MGHRA (CDR1) and YSYEKL (CDR2) are obtained from the germline V gene. The clonotype originates from a man in his late teens or twenties who had mild COVID-19 (a few samples of this study predate the infection). The sample titles of this study are shuffled in the database, so cell type and time point are left out; the donor was told from shared clones. The rearrangement joined TRBV4-1 to TRBJ2-7; the D region possibly corresponds to TRBD1 (6 bases align). The sequenced sample was PBMCs or a T cell subset sorted from them (not recorded which). CDR3 sequence: CASSQGPTGNYEQYF. In nucleotide form, the sequence is TGCGCCAGCAGCCAAGGCCCGACAGGAAATTACGAGCAGTACTTC.